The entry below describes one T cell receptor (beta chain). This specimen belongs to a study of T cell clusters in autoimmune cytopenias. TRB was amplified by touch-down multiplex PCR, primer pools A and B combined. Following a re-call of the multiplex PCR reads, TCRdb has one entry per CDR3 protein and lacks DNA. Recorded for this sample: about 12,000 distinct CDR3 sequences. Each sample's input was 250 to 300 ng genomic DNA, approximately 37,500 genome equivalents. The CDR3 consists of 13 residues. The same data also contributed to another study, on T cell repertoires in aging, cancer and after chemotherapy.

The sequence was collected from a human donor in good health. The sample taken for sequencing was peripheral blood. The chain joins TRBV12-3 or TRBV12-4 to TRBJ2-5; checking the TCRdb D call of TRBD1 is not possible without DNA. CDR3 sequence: CASSPGLGETQYF.